This T cell receptor beta chain derives from a study of post-analysis software for immune sequencing data. Carried by the TCR beta cDNA libraries were unique molecular identifiers. MiXCR, run by TCRdb on the PCR reads, gives a single entry per CDR3 protein. The table has approximately 400,000 distinct CDR3 sequences, 30% to 45% seen once. This clonotype has only a few counts. The antigen remains undetermined. Study-level findings and limits: Patients with multiple sclerosis recorded significantly lower normalized Chao1 diversity than controls, the study found. Elevated frequency relative to controls characterized four or five TRBV segments in patients, TRBV5-6, TRBV5-1 and TRBV20-1 among them.

The CDR3 spans 15 residues. Germline CDR1 reads SGHAT; CDR2 reads FQNNGV. Trimming took 3 bases from V and 1 from J; bases not matched to a gene: 3. The TCR sequence derives from a girl between 5 and 17 years old with multiple sclerosis. Source material: blood. The J gene is TRBJ2-3, the V gene TRBV11-2, with TRBD2 identical over 8 bases. CDR3 sequence: CASSFTAGGTDTQYF. The DNA of the CDR3 is TGTGCCAGCAGCTTTACAGCGGGGGGCACAGATACGCAGTATTTT.